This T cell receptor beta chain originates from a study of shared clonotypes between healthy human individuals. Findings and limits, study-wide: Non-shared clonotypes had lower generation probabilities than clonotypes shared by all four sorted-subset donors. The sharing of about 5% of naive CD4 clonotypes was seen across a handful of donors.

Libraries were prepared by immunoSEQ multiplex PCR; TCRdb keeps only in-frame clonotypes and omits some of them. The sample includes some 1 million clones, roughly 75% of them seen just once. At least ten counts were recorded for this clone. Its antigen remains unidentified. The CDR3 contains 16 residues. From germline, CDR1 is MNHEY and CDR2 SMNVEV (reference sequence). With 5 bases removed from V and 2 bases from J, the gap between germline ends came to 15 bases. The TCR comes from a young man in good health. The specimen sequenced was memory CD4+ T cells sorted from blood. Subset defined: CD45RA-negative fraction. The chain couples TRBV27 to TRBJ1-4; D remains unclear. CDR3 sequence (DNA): TGTGCCAGCAGTCTGCTGGGTTCTGGGACTAATGAAAAACTGTTTTTT. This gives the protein CASSLLGSGTNEKLFF.